This TCR beta chain was recovered during a study of PD-1 blockade in classical Hodgkin lymphoma. Study background: Patients were administered nivolumab (3 mg/kg intravenously) every 2 weeks. Findings and caveats of the study: A significant rise in TCR diversity by C4D1 was seen for CD4+ but not CD8+ cells.

Using immunoSEQ multiplex PCR, the repertoire was profiled, and TCRdb retains in-frame clones only, with some absent. Of over 60,000 clones in the sample, less than 95% are singletons; the top ten hold 10% to 13%. Regarding time point: cycle 4 day 1 (C4D1), after less than seven weeks of nivolumab. No patient escaped relapse after autologous stem cell transplantation, and brentuximab vedotin exposure varied. In the case of this clone: The antigen is not known.

V dropped 0 bases and J dropped 4 bases, with 4 bases sitting between them. The germline V gene has CDR1 SGHDN and CDR2 FVKESK. The length of the CDR3 is 13 residues. The chain couples TRBV14 to TRBJ1-3, with D unresolved. This receptor was obtained from a human donor with classical Hodgkin lymphoma. The sample was peripheral blood mononuclear cells (PBMCs), taken before the fourth cycle of nivolumab. CDR3 sequence (DNA): TGTGCCAGCAGCCAAGATACCGGAAACACCATATATTTT. The encoded protein is CASSQDTGNTIYF.